The 14 T cell receptor beta chains in this list originate from one sample, sequenced in a study of regulatory T cells in long-lasting Graves disease. To make TCR beta libraries, researchers used iRepertoire HTBI primers and Arm-PCR of CDR3 regions. MiXCR, applied by TCRdb to the multiplex PCR reads, yields one record per CDR3 protein. The sample includes hundreds of thousands of distinct CDR3 sequences, 16% of them seen just once. The time point here: newly diagnosed GD, antithyroid drugs for less than 3 months. There was RNA extracted from PBMCs, and the TCR library was made from it. These data were also filed under a second study, of T cells in Graves' hyperthyroidism and ophthalmopathy.

Sequenced material: peripheral blood mononuclear cells (PBMCs), taken at new diagnosis, from a patient treated with antithyroid drugs. All receptors come from a man between 35 and 55 years old with Graves disease.

The chain combines TRBV7-9 with TRBJ2-3; D might be TRBD2 (6 bases). The V end was cut by 2 bases, the J end by 6 bases, with 12 bases between. Germline V CDR1 and CDR2: SEHNR, FQNEAQ (reference sequence). The CDR3 runs 14 residues. CDR3 protein: CASSLTSPADTQYF. Here the CDR3 DNA reads TGTGCCAGCAGCTTAACTAGCCCCGCCGATACGCAGTATTTT.

This clonotype was counted between two and nine times. The chain has TRBV18 and TRBJ2-5, with 12 positions matching TRBD2. With V trimmed by 4 bases and J by 2 bases, 2 bases remained unmatched. The germline gives CDR1 KGHSH, CDR2 LQKENI. This CDR3 comprises 15 residues. The chain's CDR3 is CASSRTSGVQETQYF. The CDR3 coding sequence is TGTGCCAGCTCACGGACTAGCGGGGTACAAGAGACCCAGTACTTC.

This clonotype was detected ten times or more. The rearrangement uses TRBV7-2 and TRBJ2-3; D unclear. V dropped 1 base and J dropped 2 bases, with 10 bases sitting between them. There are 15 residues in the CDR3. The germline V gene has CDR1 SGHTA and CDR2 FQGNSA. CDR3 amino acids: CASSLGDFPTDTQYF. The CDR3 bases are TGTGCCAGCAGCTTAGGGGATTTCCCCACAGATACGCAGTATTTT.

This clonotype appeared many times. This chain joins TRBV6-5 and TRBJ1-2; D is unresolved. Trimming removed 0 bases from V and 8 bases from J, with 10 bases in between. CDR1 MNHEY and CDR2 SVGAGI come from the germline V gene. This CDR3 is built from 13 residues. The CDR3 DNA sequence: TGTGCCAGCAGTTACTCTGGGGTCAAGGGCTACACCTTC. It specifies CASSYSGVKGYTF.

This clonotype occurred many times. The chain has TRBV7-9 and TRBJ2-1; TRBD1 or TRBD2 may be the D gene (5 bases each). The CDR3 extends over 15 amino acids. Trimming removed 6 bases from V and 7 bases from J, with 19 bases in between. CDR1 SEHNR and CDR2 FQNEAQ come from the germline V gene (reference sequence). The CDR3 nucleotides read TGTGCCAGCAGTTTCCTCCGGGGACCGGGGAATGAGCAGTTCTTC. Its translation: CASSFLRGPGNEQFF.

This sequence joins TRBV7-2 and TRBJ1-2, with 7 bases lining up with TRBD1. V gave up 3 bases and J gave up 4 bases; unmatched junction bases: 8. This CDR3 has 15 residues. CDR1 and CDR2 (germline): SGHTA, FQGNSA. The CDR3, as DNA: TGTGCCAGCAGCTTCTACAGGGGAAGGAGCTATGGCTACACCTTC. It yields the protein CASSFYRGRSYGYTF. The whole variable domain, remainder taken from reference TRBV7-2 and TRBJ1-2, is GAGVSQSPSNKVTEKGKDVELRCDPISGHTALYWYRQSLGQGLEFLIYFQGNSAPDKSGLPSDRFSAERTGGSVSTLTIQRTQQEDSAVYLCASSFYRGRSYGYTFGSGTRLTVV.

This clonotype turned up a few times. J is TRBJ2-2 and V is TRBV19, with D uncertain. V lost 7 bases and J 7 bases, leaving 10 bases between the germline ends. CDR1 LNHDA and CDR2 SQIVND come from the germline V gene (reference sequence). The length of the CDR3 is 12 residues. CDR3 region: CASTLWGGELFF. In DNA, the CDR3 is TGTGCCAGTACCCTCTGGGGCGGGGAGCTGTTTTTT.

This clonotype was recorded many times. The rearrangement links TRBV28 to TRBJ2-5; D ambiguous. The V gene's germline CDR1 is MDHEN and CDR2 SYDVKM. The ends were cut back, 6 bases at V and 5 bases at J, with 19 bases in the middle. CDR3 size: 15 residues. This chain's CDR3 is CASSLGRVVGETQYF. CDR3 bases: TGTGCCAGCAGCCTGGGTAGGGTTGTAGGGGAGACCCAGTACTTC.

This clonotype was observed at least ten times. The limits of the CDR3 on the DNA are not certain, so only TCRdb's listed CDR3 is given. This chain connects TRBV5-1 to TRBJ2-7; the table's D call, TRBD2, was not checked against the DNA. The CDR3 numbers 15 amino acids, ends counted. Germline CDR1 reads SGHRS; CDR2 reads YFSETQ. The CDR3 loop reads CASSSSGLAGYEQYF.

This clonotype was detected many times. The chain is built from TRBV11-2 and TRBJ1-1; weak D call: TRBD1 (6 bases). The CDR3 has 16 amino acids. V lost 4 bases and J lost 6, with 21 bases in between. CDR1 is SGHAT and CDR2 is FQNNGV in the germline V gene. CDR3 sequence: CASSSPRQAGGPEAFF. CDR3 sequence (DNA): TGTGCCAGCAGCTCACCCAGACAGGCCGGGGGACCTGAAGCTTTCTTT.

This clonotype was found a few times. The rearrangement joins TRBV20-1 to TRBJ1-1; no definite D call. Germline V gene lookup returns CDR1 DFQATT and CDR2 SNEGSKA (reference sequence). Trimming took off 7 bases at V and 5 bases at J, with 17 bases between the two ends. There are 13 residues in the CDR3. Here the CDR3 reads CSERRRGGTEAFF. The CDR3 region has the DNA TGCAGTGAGAGGAGGCGGGGAGGGACTGAAGCTTTCTTT.

This clonotype turned up a few times. This sequence joins TRBV30 and TRBJ1-1, with D unresolved. CDR1 is GTSNPN and CDR2 is SVGIG in the germline V gene (reference sequence). The CDR3 is 13 amino acids. Trimming left V 5 bases short and J 1 base short, with 11 bases between. The CDR3 nucleotides read TGTGCCTGGGACCTTCGTACGAACACTGAAGCTTTCTTT. Translating gives CAWDLRTNTEAFF.

A few counts support this clonotype. The genes are TRBV9 and TRBJ2-7; no clear D. The germline CDR1 and CDR2 sequences are SGDLS and YYNGEE. V was cut by 0 bases and J by 5 bases, with 12 bases left in between. This CDR3 is built from 14 residues. The DNA for the CDR3 is TGTGCCAGCAGCGTAGGGTCCCGGTCGGACGAGCAGTACTTC. It specifies CASSVGSRSDEQYF.

This clonotype was detected only a few times. Just one base apart from a much larger clone, this may be a read error. This chain connects TRBV11-2 to TRBJ2-2; D ambiguous. Trimming took 6 bases from V and 2 from J, leaving 13 bases between them. The CDR3 spans 15 residues. The germline gives CDR1 SGHAT, CDR2 FQNNGV. CDR3: CASRRHTINTGELFF. The DNA for the CDR3 is TGTGCCAGCAGGAGACACACCATAAACACCGGGGAGCTGTTTTTT.